This is a list of T cell receptor beta chains from one sample in a study of cytomegalovirus exposure and HLA in healthy donors. The data were produced by immunoSEQ multiplex PCR, yet TCRdb's version contains in-frame clones alone and is incomplete. The sample gives about 82,000 clones, just over 70% of which show up once; about 8% is in the top ten. Sequenced: PBMCs. The source of these receptors is a man between 60 and 75 years old in good health and CMV-seronegative. CDR3s include the opening cysteine and the closing phenylalanine or tryptophan. Each record gives: V gene, CDR3 length, J gene, D gene, clone size, CDR3 DNA, CDR3 protein. The D gene is left open where the match is weak. Size tells how often a clone was seen (once, few, many) or the class of an expanded clone, and some rows leave it out.

TRBV7-6	14	TRBJ2-3	TRBD1	.	TGTGCCAGCAGCTTCTCAGGGGGCGCAGATACGCAGTATTTT	CASSFSGGADTQYF
TRBV29-1	15	TRBJ1-1	.	.	TGCAGCGTTGAAGCCTCCGTCACCGGGGTCACTGAAGCTTTCTTT	CSVEASVTGVTEAFF
TRBV6-5	14	TRBJ2-7	TRBD2	.	TGTGCCAGCAGCTCCTCGGGACTAGCGGGAGAGCAGTACTTC	CASSSSGLAGEQYF
TRBV20-1	10	TRBJ2-7	.	.	TGCAGTGTAGGAGGGTACGAGCAGTACTTC	CSVGGYEQYF
TRBV19	15	TRBJ1-6	.	once	TGTGCCAGTACCACCCGGGGGGCCAGGAATTCACCCCTCCACTTT	CASTTRGARNSPLHF
TRBV15	13	TRBJ2-1	.	once	TGTGCCACCAGCAGAGATTGGGGAGATGAGCAGTTCTTC	CATSRDWGDEQFF
TRBV27	13	TRBJ1-3	.	.	TGTGCCAGCAGGCCGTCGGGGGGAAACACCATATATTTT	CASRPSGGNTIYF
TRBV5-1	15	TRBJ2-7	TRBD1	.	TGCGCCAGCAGCTCCCCCGACAGGGGGTACTACGAGCAGTACTTC	CASSSPDRGYYEQYF
TRBV6-6	13	TRBJ2-2	TRBD2	few	TGTGCCAGCAGGACTAGCGGGACCGGGGAGCTGTTTTTT	CASRTSGTGELFF
TRBV7-9	16	TRBJ2-7	.	.	TGTGCCAGCAGCGCCTCCCCCGGCAGGGGTGAATACGAGCAGTACTTC	CASSASPGRGEYEQYF
TRBV18	11	TRBJ2-7	.	.	TGTGCCAGCTCACCAGGAGGACGGTCGTACTTC	CASSPGGRSYF
TRBV18	13	TRBJ2-1	TRBD2	.	TGTGCCAGCTCACTACTAGCGGGAGATGAGCAGTTCTTC	CASSLLAGDEQFF
TRBV6-5	15	TRBJ2-7	TRBD2	.	TGTGCCAGCAGGCTAGCGGGGGGGCCAATCTACGAGCAGTACTTC	CASRLAGGPIYEQYF
TRBV5-1	15	TRBJ2-3	.	.	TGCGCCAGCAGCTTGGAGCCCCAAGACACAGATACGCAGTATTTT	CASSLEPQDTDTQYF
TRBV19	15	TRBJ1-4	.	.	TGTGCCAGTAGTTCCAGGGGTTCAACTAATGAAAAACTGTTTTTT	CASSSRGSTNEKLFF
TRBV5-1	15	TRBJ1-1	TRBD1	.	TGCGCCAGCAGCTTGGCCGAAGGGGGCATGGGCGAAGCTTTCTTT	CASSLAEGGMGEAFF
TRBV7-8	14	TRBJ2-5	.	.	TGTGCCAGCAGACGAGCGACGGGGGAAGAGACCCAGTACTTC	CASRRATGEETQYF
TRBV6-5	14	TRBJ2-1	TRBD2	.	TGTGCCAGCACAACCCCGGGAGGGTTCGATGAGCAGTTCTTC	CASTTPGGFDEQFF
TRBV30	12	TRBJ1-2	.	once	TGTGCCTGGGTCGGCGGTAACTATGGCTACACCTTC	CAWVGGNYGYTF
TRBV2	14	TRBJ1-5	.	.	TGTGCCAGCAGTTTCGGACTGAGCAATCAGCCCCAGCATTTT	CASSFGLSNQPQHF
TRBV6-1	17	TRBJ2-6	TRBD1	.	TGTGCCAGCAGTGAATTAGGGGGCTCGGTAGGGGCCAACGTCCTGACTTTC	CASSELGGSVGANVLTF
TRBV30	15	TRBJ2-3	TRBD1	.	TGTGCCTGGAGCAGCGGACAGGGGGAATCAGATACGCAGTATTTT	CAWSSGQGESDTQYF
TRBV29-1	11	TRBJ1-2	.	.	TGCAGCGCCTACCAAAGCTATGGCTACACCTTC	CSAYQSYGYTF
TRBV4-2	18	TRBJ2-2	TRBD2	.	TGTGCCAGCAGCCAGGGGGGTGGCATGCGGGGGGGCACCGGGGAGCTGTTTTTT	CASSQGGGMRGGTGELFF
TRBV2	14	TRBJ2-7	TRBD1	.	TGTGCCAGCAGGATGGGGACAGACTCCTACGAGCAGTACTTC	CASRMGTDSYEQYF
TRBV14	15	TRBJ2-2	TRBD2	.	TGTGCCAGCAGCCTTAGACTAGCGGGGGCCGGGGAGCTGTTTTTT	CASSLRLAGAGELFF
TRBV30	15	TRBJ1-2	TRBD1	.	TGTGCCTGGAGCGCCCGGGACAGGTTCCATCTCGGCTACACCTTC	CAWSARDRFHLGYTF
TRBV5-1	16	TRBJ2-1	.	.	TGCGCCAGCAGCTTGGATATGTCTAGTGGGTACAATGAGCAGTTCTTC	CASSLDMSSGYNEQFF
TRBV10-3	14	TRBJ2-3	.	.	TGTGCCATCAGTGAGGAAGAGGGGGCAGATACGCAGTATTTT	CAISEEEGADTQYF
TRBV2	15	TRBJ1-4	TRBD1	.	TGTGCCAGCACTCCTGATGGACAGGGAGGTGAAAAACTGTTTTTT	CASTPDGQGGEKLFF
TRBV6-5	15	TRBJ2-7	TRBD1	.	TGTGCCAGCAAGCCCGGGGCAGGGGGCTCCTACGAGCAGTACTTC	CASKPGAGGSYEQYF
TRBV11-2	14	TRBJ2-7	TRBD1	few	TGTGCCAGCAGCGCGGGACAGGGACCCTACGAGCAGTACTTC	CASSAGQGPYEQYF
TRBV4-1	20	TRBJ1-6	.	.	TGCGCCAGCAGCCACAACCCGGTCGAATCGCCCCGCTCCTATAATTCACCCCTCCACTTT	CASSHNPVESPRSYNSPLHF
TRBV20-1	11	TRBJ2-1	.	.	TGCAGTTTACAGGACTACAATGAGCAGTTCTTC	CSLQDYNEQFF
TRBV5-6	14	TRBJ2-5	.	once	TGTGCCAGCAGCTTCGTCCGGGATAGTGGGACCCAGTACTTC	CASSFVRDSGTQYF
TRBV6-5	13	TRBJ1-2	.	few	TGTGCCAGCAGTAGAACGGGACTTCGGGGCTACACCTTC	CASSRTGLRGYTF
TRBV30	15	TRBJ1-3	TRBD1	.	TGTGCCTGGAGAGGTCCGGGACAGGGGGGAGACACCATATATTTT	CAWRGPGQGGDTIYF
TRBV5-5	17	TRBJ2-2	TRBD2	.	TGTGCCAGCAGCCCATTCCTAGCGGGTGGGAACACCGGGGAGCTGTTTTTT	CASSPFLAGGNTGELFF
TRBV6-1	15	TRBJ2-5	TRBD1	.	TGTGCCAGCAGTGGTCTGACAGGGGCTGGGGAGACCCAGTACTTC	CASSGLTGAGETQYF
TRBV7-9	17	TRBJ2-7	TRBD2	.	TGTGCCAGCAGCCACTACTCCGGACTAGCGGGACGCTACGAGCAGTACTTC	CASSHYSGLAGRYEQYF
TRBV7-2	15	TRBJ2-3	TRBD2	.	TGTGCCAGCAGCTTAGGGGCAGCGGGGGAAGGTACGCAGTATTTT	CASSLGAAGEGTQYF
TRBV6-1	15	TRBJ1-6	.	few	TGTGCCAGCAGTGAGACGGGTCTCTATAATTCACCCCTCCACTTT	CASSETGLYNSPLHF
TRBV30	13	TRBJ1-2	.	.	TGTGCCTGGAACGCAGGGCGAGACTATGGCTACACCTTC	CAWNAGRDYGYTF
TRBV6-6	15	TRBJ2-2	.	.	TGTGCCAGCAGTTCCCCGACTCTGGTCGGCGGGGAGCTGTTTTTT	CASSSPTLVGGELFF
TRBV2	14	TRBJ2-2	TRBD1	once	TGTGCCAGCCATCGGGACAGGGTGGCCGGGGAGCTGTTTTTT	CASHRDRVAGELFF
TRBV5-5	13	TRBJ2-7	.	.	TGTGCCAGCAGCTTTAGGGAGCGCTACGAGCAGTACTTC	CASSFRERYEQYF
TRBV2	13	TRBJ2-1	TRBD1	.	TGTGCCAGCAATGACAGGGCCGACAATGAGCAGTTCTTC	CASNDRADNEQFF
TRBV27	14	TRBJ2-7	.	.	TGTGCCAGCAGTTTAGCAGCGGGTCCGGGGGAGCAGTACTTC	CASSLAAGPGEQYF
TRBV30	18	TRBJ1-3	TRBD1	.	TGTGCCTGGAGTCGCCTAGCCGGGACAGCCTTTTCTGGAAACACCATATATTTT	CAWSRLAGTAFSGNTIYF
TRBV15	12	TRBJ2-7	TRBD1	.	TGTGCCACCAGCACGGACAGGGGCTTGCAGTACTTC	CATSTDRGLQYF
TRBV7-2	16	TRBJ2-1	TRBD2	.	TGTGCCAGCAGCCTCGTGGCGGGGGGAGCCTACAATGAGCAGTTCTTC	CASSLVAGGAYNEQFF